A single sample is the source of the 13 T cell receptor beta chains below, sequenced in a study of blood T cell repertoires in COVID-19. Clones were read by immunoSEQ multiplex PCR, and TCRdb kept only the in-frame ones, dropping some. The data contain 250,000 to 300,000 clones, 86% of them seen just once; the ten biggest clones take up approximately 3%. The specimen was peripheral blood. Receptors were obtained from a woman aged 25 to 39 with active or convalescent COVID-19.

Worth noting for this clone: At the DNA level, this CDR3 is encoded by other sequences in the same sample as well. The chain couples TRBV30 to TRBJ1-5; TRBD1 is a possible D gene (5 bases). This CDR3 is built from 13 residues. Germline loops: CDR1 GTSNPN, CDR2 SVGIG (reference sequence). V gave up 1 base and J gave up 3 bases, with 7 bases separating them. As DNA, the CDR3 is TGTGCCTGGAGTGGACAGTCCAATCAGCCCCAGCATTTT. Translating gives CAWSGQSNQPQHF.

The V gene is TRBV7-9, the J gene TRBJ2-5; TRBD1 agrees at 8 bases. The CDR3 is 14 amino acids. V lost 6 bases to trimming and J lost 5 bases; unmatched junction nucleotides: 8. Germline lookup yields CDR1 SEHNR and CDR2 FQNEAQ (reference sequence). The CDR3 here is CASSHRGRTETQYF. The CDR3 region has the DNA TGTGCCAGCAGTCACAGGGGGAGGACGGAGACCCAGTACTTC. Full variable domain (missing parts from reference TRBV7-9 and TRBJ2-5): DTGVSQNPRHKITKRGQNVTFRCDPISEHNRLYWYRQTLGQGPEFLTYFQNEAQLEKSRLLSDRFSAERPKGSFSTLEIQRTEQGDSAMYLCASSHRGRTETQYFGPGTRLLVL.

This clone was counted a single time. The chain couples TRBV28 to TRBJ1-5, with a possible D match to TRBD1 (6 bases). Germline loops: CDR1 MDHEN, CDR2 SYDVKM. Trimming removed 5 bases from V and 6 bases from J, with 17 bases in between. The CDR3 is made up of 15 amino acids. CDR3 sequence (DNA): TGTGCCAGCAGTCCTACAGGGATGGGGGCTCAGCCCCAGCATTTT. This sequence encodes CASSPTGMGAQPQHF.

This clone was found a few times. The rearrangement links TRBV23-1 to TRBJ1-5; 7 positions match TRBD1. TRBV23-1 is placed among ORFs of uncertain function. The V segment lost 0 bases and the J segment 3 bases; nucleotides outside the gene matches: 2. The CDR3 contains 15 residues. CDR3 sequence (DNA): TGCGCCAGCAGTCAATCGGGACAGATCAATCAGCCCCAGCATTTT. Translation gives CASSQSGQINQPQHF.

The genes are TRBV5-4 and TRBJ2-1; 13 bases line up with TRBD2. The germline V gene encodes CDR1 SGHNT and CDR2 YYREEE (reference sequence). J lost 5 bases, V lost 3 bases, and 2 bases had no gene match. The CDR3 is 15 amino acids. The CDR3: CASSSGLAGNNEQFF. CDR3 DNA sequence: TGTGCCAGCAGCTCGGGACTAGCGGGGAACAATGAGCAGTTCTTC.

This chain uses TRBV7-2 with TRBJ1-6; D is ambiguous. The CDR3 contains 14 residues. The germline CDR1 and CDR2 sequences are SGHTA and FQGNSA. Trimming took off 2 bases at V and 9 bases at J, with 11 bases between the two ends. The chain's CDR3 is CASSLNGELSPLHF. CDR3 nucleotide sequence: TGTGCCAGCAGCTTAAACGGGGAACTTTCACCCCTCCACTTT.

The chain uses TRBV27 and TRBJ2-7; TRBD2 aligns across 7 bases. V shed 3 bases and J 3 bases; nucleotides not matched to a gene: 5. Germline-derived CDR1 and CDR2 are MNHEY and SMNVEV (reference sequence). This CDR3 is built from 14 residues. The CDR3 sequence: CASSFGREGYEQYF. CDR3 bases: TGTGCCAGCAGTTTTGGCAGGGAGGGCTACGAGCAGTACTTC.

J is TRBJ1-5 and V is TRBV6-5, with D possibly matching TRBD1 (6 bases). V lost 8 bases, J lost 6 bases, and 14 bases lay in between. Germline-derived CDR1 and CDR2 are MNHEY and SVGAGI. The CDR3 contains 13 residues. The CDR3 loop is CASSLQGRQPQHF. The CDR3, as DNA: TGTGCCAGCTCCTTACAGGGTCGTCAGCCCCAGCATTTT.

The chain has TRBV12-3 or TRBV12-4 and TRBJ2-7; 10 positions match TRBD1. J gave up 3 bases and V 6 bases, and 2 bases lay outside the gene matches. The CDR3 extends over 13 amino acids. The CDR3 bases are TGTGCCAGCAGCAGGACAGGGGGCTACGAGCAGTACTTC. Translation: CASSRTGGYEQYF.

This chain links TRBV27 with TRBJ2-1, with 10 nucleotides matching TRBD2. The CDR3 is 14 amino acids. Looked up from germline, CDR1 is MNHEY and CDR2 is SMNVEV (reference sequence). Losses at the gene ends were 6 bases for V and 9 bases for J; bases not matched to a gene: 8. CDR3 residues: CASRALAGVGEQFF. The CDR3 DNA reads as TGTGCCAGCAGGGCTCTAGCGGGGGTAGGTGAGCAGTTCTTC.

The chain employs TRBV28 and TRBJ1-5; no firm D call. Germline V gene sequence: CDR1 MDHEN, CDR2 SYDVKM. V was pared by 4 bases and J by 0 bases, with 13 bases between. The CDR3 is 16 amino acids. CDR3 loop: CASSSPGRNSNQPQHF. The DNA for the CDR3 is TGTGCCAGCAGTTCCCCGGGGAGGAATAGCAATCAGCCCCAGCATTTT.

The V call is TRBV28, the J call TRBJ1-6; 7 nucleotides match TRBD1. The germline CDR1 and CDR2 sequences are MDHEN and SYDVKM. V shed 3 bases and J 6 bases; nucleotides not matched to a gene: 5. CDR3 length equals 15 residues. CDR3 sequence reads: CASSFLGGGNSPLHF. Written as DNA, the CDR3 is TGTGCCAGCAGTTTTTTAGGGGGCGGTAATTCACCCCTCCACTTT.

The chain couples TRBV2 to TRBJ2-2; no definite D call. CDR1 and CDR2 from the germline V gene are SNHLY and FYNNEI. V was shortened by 4 bases and J by 1 base, with 4 bases between the two germline ends. CDR3 length equals 13 residues. The CDR3 nucleotides read TGTGCCAGCAGTGGGCAGAACACCGGGGAGCTGTTTTTT. It is translated as CASSGQNTGELFF.